This is a list of T cell receptor beta chains from one sample in a study of blood T cell repertoires in COVID-19. The assay was immunoSEQ multiplex PCR, and TCRdb's table has in-frame clones only and misses some. The sample carries about 140,000 clones, roughly 83% recorded once. The sample comprised PBMCs or T cells enriched from blood (not recorded which). Source of these receptors: a man in his 70s who had been exposed to COVID-19. Each CDR3 is given with its conserved first and last residue. D genes are given only for firm matches. Clone size, where shown, is once, few, many, or a class for clones that have expanded.

>.|TRBJ2-3|.|16|TRBV5-6
CASSLQPGLSTDTQYF
>few|TRBJ2-7|.|16|TRBV18
CASSPPASTSSYEQYF
>.|TRBJ2-7|TRBD1|17|TRBV13
CASSHPGTGGMAGEQYF
>.|TRBJ1-4|TRBD1|14|TRBV9
CASSVQGGNEKLFF
>.|TRBJ2-1|TRBD2|17|TRBV3-1/TRBV3-2
CASSSRTSGSTRGEQFF
>once|TRBJ1-3|TRBD1|15|TRBV18
CASSPGQGNGNTIYF
>.|TRBJ2-1|.|18|TRBV27
CASSLMRTEVFPYNEQFF
>.|TRBJ2-1|TRBD2|17|TRBV5-4
CASSSATSGRDGNEQFF
>.|TRBJ2-6|.|16|TRBV28
CASSLGILSGANVLTF
>.|TRBJ1-2|.|16|TRBV7-8
CASSLGPSTANYGYTF
>.|TRBJ2-5|TRBD2|16|TRBV19
CASARTSGSVRETQYF
>once|TRBJ1-1|.|14|TRBV5-1
CASSATGSDTEAFF
>.|TRBJ1-6|.|15|TRBV7-8
CASSLRVVDNSPLHF
>.|TRBJ2-7|TRBD1|12|TRBV5-4
CASRTNRGEQYF
>.|TRBJ1-4|.|14|TRBV6-5
CASSYRREDEKLFF
>.|TRBJ1-1|.|12|TRBV7-2
CASSLDTGKAFF
>few|TRBJ1-3|.|18|TRBV2
CASSEPLGQVGAGNTIYF
>.|TRBJ2-1|.|15|TRBV7-3
CASSLTGGLGNEQFF
>.|TRBJ2-4|TRBD2|20|TRBV3-1/TRBV3-2
CASSPNEETSGPGAKNIQYF
>.|TRBJ2-1|TRBD1|15|TRBV7-3
CASSYGQGRDNEQFF
>.|TRBJ2-2|.|11|TRBV29-1
CSALQSGELFF
>few|TRBJ1-2|TRBD1|14|TRBV7-8
CASSSGTGAFGYTF
>.|TRBJ2-3|.|14|TRBV28
CASATRSFTDTQYF
>once|TRBJ1-5|.|14|TRBV7-2
CASSLGGGDQPQHF
>.|TRBJ2-7|.|16|TRBV5-1
CASSLESLAPTYEQYF
>.|TRBJ2-6|.|11|TRBV20-1
CSASLGDVLTF
>.|TRBJ2-7|TRBD2|15|TRBV28
CASSLRGLAGSKQYF
>once|TRBJ1-5|.|15|TRBV5-4
CASSQGGASNQPQHF
>.|TRBJ2-3|TRBD2|18|TRBV2
CASSWSSGRAPSTDTQYF
>.|TRBJ2-3|.|14|TRBV24-1
CATREGTHTDTQYF
>.|TRBJ1-2|.|13|TRBV7-2
CASRPYSNYGYTF
>.|TRBJ1-1|.|12|TRBV6-5
CASGHLNTEAFF
>.|TRBJ2-7|.|15|TRBV2
CASSEVRTQTYEQYF
>.|TRBJ1-5|TRBD1|15|TRBV5-8
CASSRGQGIPQPQHF
>.|TRBJ2-2|TRBD1|15|TRBV19
CASSTYRGMDGELFF
>.|TRBJ2-5|.|15|TRBV9
CASSRLANAQETQYF
>few|TRBJ1-2|TRBD1|12|TRBV28
CASMDRSDGYTF
>few|TRBJ1-6|.|15|TRBV7-9
CASSLAGEGGSPLHF
>.|TRBJ1-2|.|12|TRBV7-9
CASSLASYGYTF
>.|TRBJ2-2|TRBD1|16|TRBV5-1
CASSLGAGGNTGELFF
>.|TRBJ2-7|TRBD1|15|TRBV19
CASSAPGQGAREQYF
>.|TRBJ2-3|TRBD2|14|TRBV5-4
CASSSSREGGTQYF